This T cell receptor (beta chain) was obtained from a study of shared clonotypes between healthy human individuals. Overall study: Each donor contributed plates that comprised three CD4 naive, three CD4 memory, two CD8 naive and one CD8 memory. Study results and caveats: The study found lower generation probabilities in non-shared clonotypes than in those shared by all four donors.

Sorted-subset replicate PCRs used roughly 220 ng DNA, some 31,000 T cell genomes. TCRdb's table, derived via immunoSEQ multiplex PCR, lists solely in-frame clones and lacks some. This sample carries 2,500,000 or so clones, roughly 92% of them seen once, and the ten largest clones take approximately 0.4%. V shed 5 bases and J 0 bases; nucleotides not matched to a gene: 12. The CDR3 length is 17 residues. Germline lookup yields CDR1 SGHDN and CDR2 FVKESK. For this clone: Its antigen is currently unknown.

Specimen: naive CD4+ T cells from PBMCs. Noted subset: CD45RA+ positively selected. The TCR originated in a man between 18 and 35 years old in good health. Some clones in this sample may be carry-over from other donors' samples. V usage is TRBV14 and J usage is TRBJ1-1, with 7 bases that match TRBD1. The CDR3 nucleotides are TGTGCCAGCAGCTGGGTCAGGGGAAGGGGGCTGAACACTGAAGCTTTCTTT. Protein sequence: CASSWVRGRGLNTEAFF.